This entry lists 27 T cell receptor beta chains sequenced from one sample in a study of cytomegalovirus exposure and HLA in healthy donors. Both 60 Vbeta primers and 13 Jbeta primers went into the PCR. Only in-frame clones appear in the TCRdb table, and some are missing; sequencing was by immunoSEQ multiplex PCR. The table includes about 110,000 clones, about 81% detected once. Sequencing was performed on PBMCs. The receptors derive from a male donor in good health and CMV-seropositive.

CDR3 loop: CASSKGQGEVNTEAFF. In nucleotides, the CDR3 is TGTGCCAGCAGCAAGGGACAGGGGGAGGTGAACACTGAAGCTTTCTTT. The chain uses TRBV11-3 and TRBJ1-1, with 11 bases fitting TRBD1. CDR1 SGHNT and CDR2 YENEEA come from the germline V gene. The CDR3 contains 16 residues. The trim removed 5 bases at V and 0 bases at J, leaving 5 bases unmatched. Based on the CDR3 plus reference TRBV11-3 and TRBJ1-1, the full variable domain is EAGVVQSPRYKIIEKKQPVAFWCNPISGHNTLYWYLQNLGQGPELLIRYENEEAVDDSQLPKDRFSAERLKGVDSTLKIQPAELGDSAVYLCASSKGQGEVNTEAFFGQGTRLTVV.

The V gene is TRBV30, the J gene TRBJ1-1, with 10 bases fitting TRBD1. The CDR3 is made up of 14 amino acids. Germline loops: CDR1 GTSNPN, CDR2 SVGIG (reference sequence). The ends lost 0 bases at V and 4 bases at J; junction bases unmatched: 2. The CDR3 nucleotides are TGTGCCTGGAGTGTGGACAGGGGGGTCACTGAAGCTTTCTTT. Encoded protein: CAWSVDRGVTEAFF.

This chain uses TRBV7-3 with TRBJ1-2, with TRBD1 matching 7 bases. The CDR3 sequence is 13 residues long. Trimming removed 2 bases from V and 8 bases from J; junction bases left unmatched: 5. The germline gives CDR1 SGHTA, CDR2 FQGTGA. DNA of the CDR3: TGTGCCAGCAGCTTAGCACAGGGGAGCGGCTACACCTTC. It yields the protein CASSLAQGSGYTF.

The chain is built from TRBV4-3 and TRBJ2-3; 10 nucleotides match TRBD2. Per germline, CDR1 LGHNA and CDR2 YSLEER. The CDR3 covers 18 residues. V lost 1 base to trimming and J lost 5 bases; unmatched junction nucleotides: 12. The CDR3 here is CASSQGRAGGMVQDTQYF. As DNA, the CDR3 is TGCGCCAGCAGCCAAGGGAGAGCGGGAGGGATGGTTCAAGATACGCAGTATTTT.

The rearrangement uses TRBV27 and TRBJ2-7, with D perhaps TRBD1 (6 bases). This CDR3 has 13 amino acids. Germline V gives CDR1 MNHEY, CDR2 SMNVEV (reference sequence). Trimming stripped 2 bases from V and 6 bases from J, with 11 bases between. The DNA for the CDR3 is TGTGCCAGCAGTTTACGTACAGGGACCGAGCAGTACTTC. This codes for CASSLRTGTEQYF.

This chain connects TRBV7-2 to TRBJ2-7, with D perhaps matching TRBD1 (6 bases). This CDR3 has 13 amino acids. V was cut by 2 bases and J by 3 bases, with 8 bases left in between. Looked up from germline, CDR1 is SGHTA and CDR2 is FQGNSA. CDR3 DNA sequence: TGTGCCAGCAGCTTAAGGGACAACTACGAGCAGTACTTC. This codes for CASSLRDNYEQYF.

Details on this clone: Germline and junction disagree at one end, which may indicate a read error. The chain has TRBV7-9 and TRBJ1-2; no clear D gene. CDR1 and CDR2 from the germline V gene are SEHNR and FQNEAQ (reference sequence). The CDR3 runs to 12 residues. The CDR3 region has the DNA TGTGCCAGCAGCTTAGGCAACTATGGCTACCCCTTC. This translates into CASSLGNYGYPF.

The chain is built from TRBV19 and TRBJ2-3; 9 positions match TRBD2. The V gene end was trimmed by 10 bases and the J gene end by 1 base; junction bases not matched to a gene: 3. This CDR3 contains 13 residues. Germline CDR1 is LNHDA and CDR2 is SQIVND (reference sequence). CDR3 region: CATSSGGTDTQYF. The CDR3 bases are TGTGCCACATCTAGCGGGGGCACAGATACGCAGTATTTT.

This clone has only a few counts. Sequence at one end of the junction differs from germline and may be a read error. The rearrangement uses TRBV5-4 and TRBJ1-2; perhaps TRBD1 as D (6 bases). This CDR3 is 15 amino acids long. Germline CDR1 reads SGHNT; CDR2 reads YYREEE (reference sequence). The CDR3 region has the DNA TGTGCCAGCAGCTTGGGGGCAGGGGATACCTATGGCTACCCCTTC. This encodes CASSLGAGDTYGYPF.

In this sample, this clone turned up a few times. The V and J genes are TRBV7-3 and TRBJ1-5; maybe TRBD1 (5 bases). V was cut by 8 bases and J by 3 bases, with 11 bases left in between. CDR1 is SGHTA and CDR2 is FQGTGA in the germline V gene. The CDR3 is made up of 13 amino acids. The CDR3: CASSRDLNQPQHF. The CDR3, as DNA: TGTGCCAGCTCCAGGGATCTCAATCAGCCCCAGCATTTT.

This clone has just a few counts. CDR3 DNA sequence: TGTGCCAGCAGCTTGACGGGAACTGAAGCTTTCTTT. This codes for CASSLTGTEAFF. The chain recombines TRBV5-4 with TRBJ1-1, with D hard to call. V was clipped by 1 base and J by 5 bases, with 6 bases between them. CDR3 length: 12 amino acids. CDR1 and CDR2 from the germline V gene are SGHNT and YYREEE (reference sequence).

The J gene is TRBJ1-1, the V gene TRBV29-1; D is unclear. The ends were cut back, 4 bases at V and 6 bases at J, with 9 bases in the middle. Germline V gene data show CDR1 as SQVTM and CDR2 as ANQGSEA. The CDR3 contains 11 residues. The CDR3, as DNA: TGCAGCGTTGGTCAGGTCTCTGAAGCTTTCTTT. Its protein is CSVGQVSEAFF.

Points on this clone: The DNA is omitted, as the CDR3 cannot be located on it reliably, and the CDR3 follows TCRdb's listing. This chain links TRBV5-6 with TRBJ1-2; the table's D gene call, TRBD1, was not cross checked with the DNA. Inclusive of both ends, the CDR3 amounts to 15 amino acids. Germline-derived CDR1 and CDR2 are SGHDT and YYEEEE. This chain's CDR3 is CASSFGQGANYGYPF.

This clone was picked up a small number of times. The genes are TRBV7-9 and TRBJ2-7, with 8 bases matching TRBD1. This CDR3 has 15 amino acids. With V trimmed by 4 bases and J by 1 base, 6 bases remained unmatched. Germline V gives CDR1 SEHNR, CDR2 FQNEAQ (reference sequence). The CDR3 spells CASSSRQGSSYEQYF. CDR3 sequence (DNA): TGTGCCAGCAGCTCACGACAGGGGAGTTCCTACGAGCAGTACTTC.

The V call is TRBV6-5, the J call TRBJ1-2; possibly TRBD1 for D (5 bases). In germline, CDR1 is MNHEY, CDR2 SVGAGI. V was shortened by 8 bases and J by 0 bases, with 10 bases between the two germline ends. This CDR3 is 13 amino acids long. The CDR3 DNA reads as TGTGCCAGCTCTAGACAGTCTAACTATGGCTACACCTTC. Protein sequence: CASSRQSNYGYTF.

The rearrangement joins TRBV4-3 to TRBJ1-2, with D perhaps TRBD1 (6 bases). This CDR3 is 15 amino acids long. Germline V gives CDR1 LGHNA, CDR2 YSLEER. V dropped 0 bases and J dropped 5 bases, with 13 bases sitting between them. In DNA, the CDR3 is TGCGCCAGCAGCCAAGATCCGCAGGGGCAGTATGGCTACACCTTC. Translating gives CASSQDPQGQYGYTF.

The chain couples TRBV7-9 to TRBJ1-5, with 10 bases matching TRBD1. The V gene's germline CDR1 is SEHNR and CDR2 FQNEAQ (reference sequence). This CDR3 is built from 14 residues. Trimming at V came to 5 bases and at J to 5 bases, leaving 3 bases not matched to a gene. Here the CDR3 DNA reads TGTGCCAGCAGCGCGGGACAGGGGTATCAGCCCCAGCATTTT. Its protein is CASSAGQGYQPQHF. The whole variable domain, remainder taken from reference TRBV7-9 and TRBJ1-5, is DTGVSQNPRHKITKRGQNVTFRCDPISEHNRLYWYRQTLGQGPEFLTYFQNEAQLEKSRLLSDRFSAERPKGSFSTLEIQRTEQGDSAMYLCASSAGQGYQPQHFGDGTRLSIL.

This clone showed up just a few times. The CDR3 sequence: CAISESMPGQGGHEQYF. The CDR3, as DNA: TGTGCCATCAGTGAGTCGATGCCAGGACAGGGGGGCCACGAGCAGTACTTC. The V and J genes are TRBV10-3 and TRBJ2-7; TRBD1 agrees at 10 bases. The CDR3 has 17 amino acids. V gave up 0 bases and J gave up 5 bases; unmatched junction bases: 10. Germline CDR1 and CDR2: ENHRY and SYGVKD.

On this clone itself: One junction end disagrees with the germline gene, perhaps due to a read error. The chain carries TRBV4-1 and TRBJ1-1, with D unresolved. The CDR3 covers 15 residues. Germline CDR1 is MGHRA and CDR2 is YSYEKL. CDR3 sequence (DNA): TGCGCCAGCAGCCTTTCCGCTACCATGAACCCTGAAGCTTTCTTT. Protein: CASSLSATMNPEAFF.

The chain combines TRBV7-2 with TRBJ2-3, with TRBD2 matching over 16 bases. The CDR3 is 15 residues long. CDR1 and CDR2 from the germline V gene are SGHTA and FQGNSA. Trimming took 5 bases from V and 7 from J; bases not matched to a gene: 3. CDR3 in DNA: TGTGCCAGCAGCGGGACTAGCGGGGGGGCAAATACGCAGTATTTT. Amino acids: CASSGTSGGANTQYF.

The chain has TRBV5-1 and TRBJ2-1; 7 bases line up with TRBD1. Germline V gene lookup returns CDR1 SGHRS and CDR2 YFSETQ. V lost 1 base and J lost 2; bases outside the gene matches: 6. The CDR3 totals 16 residues. The CDR3 region has the DNA TGCGCCAGCAGCTTGCGACAGGGCAGTACCTACAATGAGCAGTTCTTC. It encodes CASSLRQGSTYNEQFF.

This clone was seen more than once but under ten times. The chain couples TRBV7-2 to TRBJ1-6, with D maybe TRBD1 (5 bases). V lost 6 bases and J 2 bases, leaving 5 bases between the germline ends. The CDR3 has 13 residues. Germline-derived CDR1 and CDR2 are SGHTA and FQGNSA. CDR3 region: CASRTAYNSPLHF. The CDR3, as DNA: TGTGCCAGCAGGACAGCCTATAATTCACCCCTCCACTTT.

With respect to this clone: The junction differs from germline at one of its ends, possibly a read error. V is TRBV5-1 and J is TRBJ2-5, with D tentatively TRBD1 (6 bases). In germline, CDR1 is SGHRS, CDR2 YFSETQ. The length of the CDR3 is 16 residues. DNA of the CDR3: TGCGCCAGCAGCTTGTACCCAAATGGACAGCAAGGGACCCAGTACTTC. It is translated as CASSLYPNGQQGTQYF.

The rearrangement joins TRBV5-4 to TRBJ2-5; the match to TRBD2 covers 11 bases. With 4 bases clipped from V and 2 bases from J, the junction kept 4 bases outside the gene matches. The CDR3 totals 15 residues. Germline V lookup: CDR1 SGHNT, CDR2 YYREEE (reference sequence). The CDR3 protein is CASSIRLAGQETQYF. In DNA form, the CDR3 reads TGTGCCAGCAGCATACGACTAGCGGGACAAGAGACCCAGTACTTC.

The J gene is TRBJ1-2, the V gene TRBV5-1; 8 bases fit TRBD1. Per the germline V gene, CDR1 is SGHRS and CDR2 is YFSETQ. The CDR3 is 16 amino acids. J was trimmed by 0 bases and V by 4 bases; bases with no gene match: 8. The CDR3, as DNA: TGCGCCAGCAGCCGCGGGACAGGAGTACCTAACTATGGCTACACCTTC. Its protein is CASSRGTGVPNYGYTF. The full variable domain, in which reference TRBV5-1 and TRBJ1-2 provide the parts outside the CDR3, is KAGVTQTPRYLIKTRGQQVTLSCSPISGHRSVSWYQQTPGQGLQFLFEYFSETQRNKGNFPGRFSGRQFSNSRSEMNVSTLELGDSALYLCASSRGTGVPNYGYTFGSGTRLTVV.

The chain joins TRBV27 to TRBJ1-5; D is unresolved. The CDR3 is made up of 15 amino acids. Trimming shortened V by 2 bases and J by 0 bases, and 8 bases separated the two germline ends. Germline V CDR1 and CDR2: MNHEY, SMNVEV (reference sequence). CDR3: CASSLRGYSNQPQHF. Written as DNA, the CDR3 is TGTGCCAGCAGTTTACGAGGTTATAGCAATCAGCCCCAGCATTTT.

The V call is TRBV5-4, the J call TRBJ2-7; possible D gene TRBD2, 6 bases. The CDR3 totals 14 residues. Germline assignment: CDR1 SGHNT and CDR2 YYREEE (reference sequence). V lost 3 bases to trimming and J lost 4 bases, with 14 bases between them. The CDR3, as DNA: TGTGCCAGCAGCTGGGACCAGGGAGGTTACGAGCAGTACTTC. The encoded protein is CASSWDQGGYEQYF.